This T cell receptor (beta chain) came from a study of glioma-infiltrating T cells. Overall study context: Samples included WHO grade II oligodendrogliomas or astrocytomas and initial-diagnosis grade IV glioblastomas. Findings of the study overall: Non-neoplastic patients had below-expected tissue-blood divergence, while all gliomas exceeded expectation. Patients with low tissue-blood divergence carried a signature set of shared blood CDR3 motifs.

In regard to this clonotype: Its antigen is currently unknown.

Looked up from germline, CDR1 is SGHTA and CDR2 is FQGNSA. The CDR3 consists of 15 residues. V lost 1 base, J lost 4 bases, and 13 bases lay in between. Amplification of TCR alpha and beta CDR3 regions from RNA used iRepertoire nested multiplex PCR. Input was 100-400 ng of tissue mRNA or PBMC total RNA. One entry per CDR3 protein results from TCRdb running MiXCR on the multiplex PCR reads. Of 300,000 to 400,000 distinct CDR3 sequences listed, about two fifths are singletons. Specimen: glioma tissue, nonneoplastic brain tissue, or PBMCs (not recorded which). The TCR originated in a human donor with low-grade glioma or glioblastoma, undergoing nonglioma brain surgery, or in good health (not recorded which). The rearrangement uses TRBV7-2 and TRBJ1-2; the D is unclear. CDR3 sequence reads: CASSLDTSGGYGYTF. The CDR3 bases are TGTGCCAGCAGCTTAGATACCTCGGGCGGCTATGGCTACACCTTC.